What follows are 2 T cell receptor beta chains derived from one specimen sequenced in a study of blood T cell repertoires in COVID-19. The protocol was immunoSEQ multiplex PCR, while the TCRdb copy is restricted to in-frame clones and leaves out a portion. The sample carries over 60,000 clones, about 70% recorded once. The material sequenced was peripheral blood. The receptors were sampled from a woman aged 80 or older with acute or convalescent COVID-19.

The chain uses TRBV1 and TRBJ1-6; the D segment call TRBD1 is taken from the table without a DNA check. TRBV1 counts as a pseudogene. This CDR3 is 17 amino acids long. The CDR3 DNA sequence: TGCACCAGCAGCCACCTGGGGTCGCGGACAGCGAATTCACCCCTCCACTTT. Encoded protein: CTSSHLGSRTANSPLHF.

This clone was observed a few times. This chain links TRBV28 with TRBJ2-7; D might be TRBD1 (5 bases). Trimming removed 10 bases at V and 0 bases at J, with 13 bases between. The CDR3 is made up of 13 amino acids. Germline V gives CDR1 MDHEN, CDR2 SYDVKM. CDR3 amino acids: CATEEQGSYEQYF. CDR3 sequence (DNA): TGTGCCACCGAGGAGCAGGGCTCCTACGAGCAGTACTTC.